The source of this T cell receptor beta chain is a study of cytomegalovirus exposure and HLA in healthy donors. 60 Vbeta and 13 Jbeta primers were used in PCR. Sequencing used immunoSEQ multiplex PCR; TCRdb keeps in-frame clones, though not all of them. The repertoire holds about 180,000 clones, with around 78% as singletons. Whole-study findings and limits: The presence/absence work took it that sequencing depth was about the same across donors.

With respect to this clone: What it binds is unknown.

Sequencing input: PBMCs. This sequence originates from a man aged 18 to 29 in good health and CMV-seronegative.

The CDR3 DNA reads as TGTGCCAGCAGTGAAACCGGGACAGGGGTAGCTTTCTTT. Its protein product is CASSETGTGVAFF. This chain uses TRBV6-1 with TRBJ1-1, with 10 bases lining up with TRBD1. V shed 2 bases and J 10 bases; nucleotides not matched to a gene: 4. The CDR3 is 13 amino acids. Looked up from germline, CDR1 is MNHNS and CDR2 is SASEGT.